This is a list of T cell receptor beta chains from one sample in a study of T cell repertoires in cytomegalovirus infection. TCRdb fed the reads into MiXCR, producing one record per CDR3 protein. The table has about 890,000 distinct CDR3 sequences, around 31% seen once; the top ten hold roughly 13%. These receptors' antigens are unknown. The specimen comprised cultured CD8+ T cells from PBMCs, sampled from culture after CMV antigen stimulation. The receptors here all came from a human donor in good health (CMV status not recorded). Some clones in this sample may be carry-over from other donors' samples. CDR3s leave out the opening cysteine and the closing phenylalanine or tryptophan. The order of the fields is V gene, J gene, D gene, CDR3 protein. D genes are given only for firm matches.

>TRBV20-1|TRBJ2-3|TRBD2
SARDGAGGSTDTQY
>TRBV7-6|TRBJ2-1|NA
ASSPGPRHEQF
>TRBV12-5|TRBJ1-1|NA
ASGLNWSGNTEAF
>TRBV19|TRBJ1-6|TRBD1
ASSIAKGTAFRSPLH
>TRBV18|TRBJ2-1|NA
ASSTRVSSYNEQF
>TRBV19|TRBJ1-2|TRBD1
ASTIQTGAWGYT
>TRBV4-3|TRBJ2-3|TRBD2
ASSQVLAGTDTQY
>TRBV7-2|TRBJ1-1|NA
ASKGQTNTEAF
>TRBV20-1|TRBJ1-1|NA
SARDFAGMNTEAF
>TRBV27|TRBJ2-1|NA
ASLGDHEQF
>TRBV2|TRBJ2-3|TRBD1
ASKTQGARDTQY
>TRBV27|TRBJ1-1|NA
ASSLSGRGGSEAF
>TRBV7-3|TRBJ1-1|NA
ASSPWGSGNTEAF
>TRBV4-3|TRBJ1-2|NA
ASRPSGTTDGYT
>TRBV12-5|TRBJ1-1|NA
ASGFGGDTEAF
>TRBV28|TRBJ2-5|NA
ASSFIGERDETQY
>TRBV6-2/TRBV6-3|TRBJ1-1|NA
ASSSSQGMNTEAF
>TRBV7-9|TRBJ1-3|TRBD1
ASSSSDRGEANTIY
>TRBV6-5|TRBJ1-2|NA
ASSYLTGTHNGYT
>TRBV29-1|TRBJ2-7|NA
SVEMEDSTYEQY
>TRBV12-3/TRBV12-4|TRBJ2-4|NA
ASSLKAKNIQY
>TRBV6-1|TRBJ2-5|TRBD1
ASSEGGQGLRETQY
>TRBV20-1|TRBJ1-2|NA
SARVRDKGKANYGYT
>TRBV20-1|TRBJ1-1|NA
SARRGAANTEAF
>TRBV2|TRBJ2-3|NA
ASNGRQHTDTQY
>TRBV5-6|TRBJ1-2|TRBD1
ASSLKGTEYTYGYT
>TRBV7-8|TRBJ2-1|NA
ASSPTPPREQF
>TRBV19|TRBJ2-1|TRBD2
ASSIDPGAGGTDEQF
>TRBV7-9|TRBJ2-1|NA
ASRGQGPTSHNEQF
>TRBV12-3/TRBV12-4|TRBJ2-1|TRBD2
ATQTSGGYHEQF
>TRBV2|TRBJ2-3|NA
ASTPREGVIDTQY
>TRBV19|TRBJ2-2|TRBD2
ASSSSPRLAFYTGELF
>TRBV7-6|TRBJ1-2|TRBD1
ASSSGTGGNYGYT
>TRBV27|TRBJ2-5|NA
ASRQGLETQY
>TRBV12-3/TRBV12-4|TRBJ1-2|NA
ASSPVGQSSSGYT
>TRBV4-1|TRBJ2-1|TRBD1
ASSQPRTGINEQF
>TRBV6-6|TRBJ2-1|NA
ASSYVQYNEQF
>TRBV27|TRBJ2-1|NA
ASSLPNDNEQF
>TRBV7-8|TRBJ2-3|NA
ASSLTDSSTDTQY
>TRBV6-6|TRBJ1-5|NA
ATSNFPTNGNQPQH
>TRBV5-1|TRBJ2-3|TRBD2
ASSVSGGRSDTQY
>TRBV6-1|TRBJ1-5|NA
ASSWDYNQPQH
>TRBV12-3/TRBV12-4|TRBJ2-7|TRBD2
ASTWGLAGTYEQY
>TRBV2|TRBJ1-2|NA
ASIPRPGPNYGYT
>TRBV12-5|TRBJ2-1|NA
ASGTAPGVYNEQF